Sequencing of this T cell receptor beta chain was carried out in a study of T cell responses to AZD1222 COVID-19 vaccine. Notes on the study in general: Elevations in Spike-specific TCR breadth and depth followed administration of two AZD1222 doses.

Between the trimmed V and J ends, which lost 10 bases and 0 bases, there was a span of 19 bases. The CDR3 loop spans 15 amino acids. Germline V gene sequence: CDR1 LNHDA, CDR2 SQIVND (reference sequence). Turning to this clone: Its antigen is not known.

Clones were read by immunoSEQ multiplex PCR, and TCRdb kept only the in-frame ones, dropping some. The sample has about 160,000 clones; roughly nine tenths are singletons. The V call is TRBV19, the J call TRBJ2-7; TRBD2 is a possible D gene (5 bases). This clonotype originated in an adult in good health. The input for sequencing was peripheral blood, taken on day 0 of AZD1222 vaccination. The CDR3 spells CATKEAAASSYEQYF. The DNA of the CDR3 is TGTGCCACAAAGGAGGCGGCGGCGAGCTCCTACGAGCAGTACTTC.